These 29 T cell receptor beta chains were all obtained from the same sample, sequenced in a study of technical replicates of blood from a handful of donors. Assay used: immunoSEQ multiplex PCR; TCRdb lists only in-frame clones, some missing. The sample holds tens of thousands of clones, around 90% seen once. Sequencing input: T cells isolated from PBMCs. The receptors here all came from a human donor in good health.

The chain joins TRBV5-4 to TRBJ2-1, with D uncertain. Trimming shortened V by 5 bases and J by 2 bases, and 14 bases separated the two germline ends. The CDR3 length is 15 residues. Per the germline V gene, CDR1 is SGHNT and CDR2 is YYREEE (reference sequence). CDR3 amino acids: CASRLSGLAYNEQFF. In nucleotides, the CDR3 is TGTGCCAGCAGATTGAGTGGCCTAGCCTACAATGAGCAGTTCTTC.

The V call is TRBV10-1, the J call TRBJ2-2, with 8 bases lining up with TRBD2. CDR3 length equals 15 residues. The V segment lost 2 bases and the J segment 5 bases; nucleotides outside the gene matches: 4. Germline loops: CDR1 WNHNN, CDR2 SYGVQD (reference sequence). The CDR3 loop is CASSEGGLETGELFF. The CDR3 region has the DNA TGCGCCAGCAGTGAGGGGGGACTAGAAACCGGGGAGCTGTTTTTT.

The chain combines TRBV25-1 with TRBJ2-1; TRBD2 matches 7 bases. This CDR3 contains 15 residues. V lost 6 bases and J lost 4; bases outside the gene matches: 9. Germline V gene sequence: CDR1 MGHDK, CDR2 SYGVNS. DNA for the CDR3: TGTGCCAGCAGGGCGACTAGCCACGATTACAATGAGCAGTTCTTC. Translating gives CASRATSHDYNEQFF.

This sequence joins TRBV14 and TRBJ2-7; possible D gene TRBD2, 5 bases. Germline V gene lookup returns CDR1 SGHDN and CDR2 FVKESK. V lost 1 base, J lost 2 bases, and 9 bases lay in between. The CDR3 has 14 amino acids. The CDR3 loop is CASSQGHGTYEQYF. CDR3 nucleotide sequence: TGTGCCAGCAGCCAAGGGCACGGGACCTACGAGCAGTACTTC. Filled out from reference TRBV14 and TRBJ2-7, the complete variable domain reads EAGVTQFPSHSVIEKGQTVTLRCDPISGHDNLYWYRRVMGKEIKFLLHFVKESKQDESGMPNNRFLAERTGGTYSTLKVQPAELEDSGVYFCASSQGHGTYEQYFGPGTRLTVT.

This sequence joins TRBV28 and TRBJ2-7, with 7 bases aligning to TRBD1. Trimming removed 8 bases from V and 2 bases from J; junction bases left unmatched: 9. Germline-derived CDR1 and CDR2 are MDHEN and SYDVKM. The length of the CDR3 is 14 residues. CDR3 amino acids: CASVRRQGPYEQYF. The CDR3 nucleotides read TGTGCCAGCGTAAGAAGACAGGGCCCCTACGAGCAGTACTTC.

The chain combines TRBV2 with TRBJ1-5; D remains ambiguous. The CDR3 runs to 15 residues. V lost 2 bases, J lost 5 bases, and 13 bases lay in between. Germline V gene lookup returns CDR1 SNHLY and CDR2 FYNNEI. CDR3 in DNA: TGTGCCAGCAGTGAATTGGTAGAGGAAGATCAGCCCCAGCATTTT. This sequence encodes CASSELVEEDQPQHF.

This chain uses TRBV28 with TRBJ2-1; 9 nucleotides align to TRBD1. The CDR3 sequence is 14 residues long. From germline, CDR1 is MDHEN and CDR2 SYDVKM. V lost 4 bases, J lost 11 bases, and 9 bases stayed unmatched. The CDR3 reads CASSSSGTGRKQFF. CDR3 bases: TGTGCCAGCAGTTCTTCCGGGACAGGGCGAAAGCAGTTCTTC. Drawing the rest from reference TRBV28 and TRBJ2-1, the complete variable domain is DVKVTQSSRYLVKRTGEKVFLECVQDMDHENMFWYRQDPGLGLRLIYFSYDVKMKEKGDIPEGYSVSREKKERFSLILESASTNQTSMYLCASSSSGTGRKQFFGPGTRLTVL.

V gene TRBV5-1 combines with J gene TRBJ1-1; D perhaps matches TRBD1 (6 bases). With 3 bases removed from V and 5 bases from J, the gap between germline ends came to 26 bases. This CDR3 spans 18 amino acids. Germline CDR1 and CDR2: SGHRS and YFSETQ. The CDR3 sequence is CASSSQVGGGVETTEAFF. CDR3 coding DNA: TGCGCCAGCAGCTCGCAAGTCGGGGGGGGCGTGGAGACTACTGAAGCTTTCTTT. The full variable domain, rest sourced from reference TRBV5-1 and TRBJ1-1, is KAGVTQTPRYLIKTRGQQVTLSCSPISGHRSVSWYQQTPGQGLQFLFEYFSETQRNKGNFPGRFSGRQFSNSRSEMNVSTLELGDSALYLCASSSQVGGGVETTEAFFGQGTRLTVV.

The J gene is TRBJ1-4, the V gene TRBV5-6; 12 bases are shared with TRBD1. Unmatched junction bases numbered 3, after V lost 3 bases and J lost 0 bases. The germline CDR1 and CDR2 sequences are SGHDT and YYEEEE. The CDR3 totals 17 residues. As DNA, the CDR3 is TGTGCCAGCAGCTCGGGGACAGGGGGCGCAACTAATGAAAAACTGTTTTTT. Protein: CASSSGTGGATNEKLFF. Combining the CDR3 with reference TRBV5-6 and TRBJ1-4 gives the whole variable domain DAGVTQSPTHLIKTRGQQVTLRCSPKSGHDTVSWYQQALGQGPQFIFQYYEEEERQRGNFPDRFSGHQFPNYSSELNVNALLLGDSALYLCASSSGTGGATNEKLFFGSGTQLSVL.

The chain links TRBV7-9 to TRBJ2-7; D perhaps matches TRBD1 (6 bases). Trimming pared 1 base from V and 5 bases from J, leaving 21 bases between. The CDR3 extends over 17 amino acids. From germline, CDR1 is SEHNR and CDR2 FQNEAQ (reference sequence). This chain's CDR3 is CASSLGQGTAVFHEQYF. CDR3 sequence (DNA): TGTGCCAGCAGCTTAGGGCAGGGGACCGCGGTCTTCCACGAGCAGTACTTC.

The chain is built from TRBV11-2 and TRBJ2-1, with TRBD2 matching 12 bases. J gave up 10 bases and V 5 bases, and 9 bases lay outside the gene matches. From germline, CDR1 is SGHAT and CDR2 FQNNGV. The CDR3 length is 15 residues. The CDR3 nucleotides read TGTGCCAGCAGCCCCGGACTAGCGGGGATCTTAGAGCAGTTCTTC. It codes for CASSPGLAGILEQFF.

The chain couples TRBV5-4 to TRBJ2-7; D is perhaps TRBD1 (7 bases). Per the germline V gene, CDR1 is SGHNT and CDR2 is YYREEE (reference sequence). CDR3 length: 15 amino acids. Trimming cost V 3 bases and J 3 bases, with 16 bases left between them. DNA of the CDR3: TGTGCCAGCAGCTCAGGAGGGGGCCGAGGCTACGAGCAGTACTTC. It specifies CASSSGGGRGYEQYF.

The CDR3 nucleotides are TGCGCCAGCAGGGAGATGTTCATCGGGGACTTCAAGTTCTTC. Its translation is CASREMFIGDFKFF. The chain employs TRBV10-1 and TRBJ2-1; D perhaps matches TRBD2 (6 bases). V was cut by 6 bases and J by 14 bases, with 23 bases left in between. Germline V CDR1 and CDR2: WNHNN, SYGVQD (reference sequence). The length of the CDR3 is 14 residues.

The chain carries TRBV4-2 and TRBJ2-7, with D possibly being TRBD1 (6 bases). Per the germline V gene, CDR1 is LGHNA and CDR2 is YNFKEQ. Deletions cut 3 bases from V and 3 bases from J, with 18 bases between. The CDR3 totals 16 residues. The CDR3 sequence: CASSHTARTDIYEQYF. CDR3 DNA sequence: TGTGCCAGCAGCCACACCGCACGGACAGACATCTACGAGCAGTACTTC.

This sequence joins TRBV10-2 and TRBJ2-1; 7 nucleotides line up with TRBD2. The CDR3 is made up of 14 amino acids. V lost 6 bases to trimming and J lost 7 bases; unmatched junction nucleotides: 9. Germline V lookup: CDR1 WSHSY, CDR2 SAAADI. The CDR3 is CASRIPAGLNEQFF. The CDR3 nucleotides read TGCGCCAGCAGAATCCCAGCGGGGCTTAATGAGCAGTTCTTC.

This chain uses TRBV4-2 with TRBJ2-7; D unresolved. The CDR3 runs to 12 residues. Germline CDR1 and CDR2: LGHNA and YNFKEQ. The V end lost 1 base, the J end lost 3 bases, and 4 bases lay between the germline ends. CDR3 loop: CASSQGLYEQYF. CDR3 coding DNA: TGTGCCAGCAGCCAAGGACTCTACGAGCAGTACTTC.

This clone was seen only once. This CDR3 is CASRLAGSSSYEQYF. DNA for the CDR3: TGTGCCAGCAGACTAGCGGGCTCCTCATCCTACGAGCAGTACTTC. This sequence joins TRBV27 and TRBJ2-7; 9 bases map to TRBD2. The CDR3 loop spans 15 amino acids. Germline CDR1 reads MNHEY; CDR2 reads SMNVEV (reference sequence). Losses at the gene ends were 6 bases for V and 1 base for J; bases not matched to a gene: 7.

V and J are TRBV19 and TRBJ2-1, with D perhaps TRBD1 (6 bases). The germline CDR1 and CDR2 sequences are LNHDA and SQIVND (reference sequence). There are 15 residues in the CDR3. Deletions cut 1 base from V and 6 bases from J, with 13 bases between. In DNA, the CDR3 is TGTGCCAGTAGTATAGCGGCGGCCAGGGGCAATGAGCAGTTCTTC. Translation: CASSIAAARGNEQFF.

V is TRBV6-4 and J is TRBJ1-5; D not certain. CDR3 length: 14 amino acids. Trimming took off 3 bases at V and 2 bases at J, with 8 bases between the two ends. CDR1 and CDR2 from the germline V gene are MRHNA and SNTAGT. DNA for the CDR3: TGTGCCAGCAGTGAGGAGGTCGGCAATCAGCCCCAGCATTTT. Encoded protein: CASSEEVGNQPQHF.

The genes are TRBV4-1 and TRBJ2-2; TRBD1 aligns across 7 bases. Losses at the gene ends were 0 bases for V and 0 bases for J; bases not matched to a gene: 1. In germline, CDR1 is MGHRA, CDR2 YSYEKL. There are 16 residues in the CDR3. The CDR3 DNA reads as TGCGCCAGCAGCCAAGAGGGACAGCCGAACACCGGGGAGCTGTTTTTT. Its translation: CASSQEGQPNTGELFF.

The chain carries TRBV7-3 and TRBJ1-2; D remains unclear. Germline CDR1 is SGHTA and CDR2 is FQGTGA. The CDR3 length is 13 residues. V lost 2 bases to trimming and J lost 8 bases, with 12 bases between them. The CDR3 region has the DNA TGTGCCAGCAGCTTAGGAGGTCTGGGGGGCTACACCTTC. Amino acids: CASSLGGLGGYTF. The variable domain in full, with the rest retrieved from reference TRBV7-3 and TRBJ1-2, is GAGVSQTPSNKVTEKGKYVELRCDPISGHTALYWYRQSLGQGPEFLIYFQGTGAADDSGLPNDRFFAVRPEGSVSTLKIQRTERGDSAVYLCASSLGGLGGYTFGSGTRLTVV.

This clone was observed once. The chain couples TRBV2 to TRBJ2-3; D is perhaps TRBD1 (5 bases). The CDR3 totals 12 residues. Germline V gene sequence: CDR1 SNHLY, CDR2 FYNNEI. Deletions cut 1 base from V and 7 bases from J, with 6 bases between. The CDR3 DNA sequence: TGTGCCAGCAGTGAAGGGGGCTATACGCAGTATTTT. Translated, it gives CASSEGGYTQYF.

This clone was counted a single time. The CDR3 DNA is TGTGCCAGCTCACCACTAGAGAGTCCCAATGAGCAGTTCTTC. Its protein is CASSPLESPNEQFF. The rearrangement links TRBV18 to TRBJ2-1; D remains ambiguous. The CDR3 runs 14 residues. Germline V CDR1 and CDR2: KGHSH, LQKENI. Trimming cost V 1 base and J 6 bases, with 10 bases left between them. Full variable domain (missing parts from reference TRBV18 and TRBJ2-1): NAGVMQNPRHLVRRRGQEARLRCSPMKGHSHVYWYRQLPEEGLKFMVYLQKENIIDESGMPKERFSAEFPKEGPSILRIQQVVRGDSAAYFCASSPLESPNEQFFGPGTRLTVL.

The chain carries TRBV5-1 and TRBJ2-3; D not resolved. The CDR3 runs to 14 residues. Germline-derived CDR1 and CDR2 are SGHRS and YFSETQ. V lost 1 base to trimming and J lost 2 bases, with 8 bases between them. CDR3 protein: CASSLLADTDTQYF. In nucleotides, the CDR3 is TGCGCCAGCAGCTTGTTGGCAGACACAGATACGCAGTATTTT.

The chain joins TRBV19 to TRBJ1-5; the D is unclear. The CDR3 loop spans 15 amino acids. V was trimmed by 1 base and J by 9 bases, leaving 16 bases between them. The germline V gene has CDR1 LNHDA and CDR2 SQIVND (reference sequence). Here the CDR3 reads CASSIVPGSDRPQHF. The CDR3 DNA sequence: TGTGCCAGTAGTATAGTTCCCGGGAGTGATCGGCCCCAGCATTTT.

This chain connects TRBV4-1 to TRBJ1-4; weak D call: TRBD1 (5 bases). In germline, CDR1 is MGHRA, CDR2 YSYEKL. CDR3 size: 12 residues. V lost 7 bases and J lost 6, with 9 bases in between. In DNA, the CDR3 is TGCGCCAGCACAGGGCTAGATGAAAAACTGTTTTTT. This sequence encodes CASTGLDEKLFF.

This chain links TRBV15 with TRBJ2-2; D is ambiguous. V was trimmed by 4 bases and J by 2 bases, leaving 8 bases between them. This CDR3 region has 14 residues. The germline CDR1 and CDR2 sequences are LNHNV and YYDKDF (reference sequence). CDR3 protein: CATSTGLNTGELFF. CDR3 coding DNA: TGTGCCACCAGCACAGGTCTAAACACCGGGGAGCTGTTTTTT.

This chain joins TRBV6-1 and TRBJ1-2, with D perhaps TRBD1 (5 bases). Trimming shortened V by 4 bases and J by 4 bases, and 10 bases separated the two germline ends. CDR1 MNHNS and CDR2 SASEGT come from the germline V gene. This CDR3 contains 13 residues. The CDR3 protein is CASSAGGSYGYTF. The CDR3 nucleotides read TGTGCCAGCAGTGCGGGGGGGAGCTATGGCTACACCTTC.

This sequence joins TRBV13 and TRBJ2-3; TRBD2 agrees at 12 bases. CDR1 and CDR2 from the germline V gene are PRHDT and FYEKMQ (reference sequence). The CDR3 has 19 amino acids. V lost 5 bases to trimming and J lost 0 bases; unmatched junction nucleotides: 12. The CDR3 DNA is TGTGCCAGCAGCACCCACCCCCCGGGACTAGCGGGTAGCACAGATACGCAGTATTTT. It specifies CASSTHPPGLAGSTDTQYF.